The next 28 T cell receptor beta chains were all read from a single sample in a study of regulatory T cells in long-lasting Graves disease. To make TCR beta libraries, researchers used iRepertoire HTBI primers and Arm-PCR of CDR3 regions. TCRdb used MiXCR to reprocess the multiplex PCR reads, holding one entry per CDR3 protein. The sample yields about 470,000 distinct CDR3 sequences, 20% seen once. Time point described: persistent/refractory GD, antithyroid drugs over 5 years with positive TRAb. RNA extracted from PBMCs served as the sequencing template. Specimen: peripheral blood mononuclear cells (PBMCs), collected when the disease was refractory, from a patient treated with antithyroid drugs. These receptors all stem from a female donor with Graves disease.

Concerning this clonotype: This may be a read error, as it is one base from a much larger clone. The V and J genes are TRBV6-1 and TRBJ2-7; D gene ambiguous. Germline V gene data show CDR1 as MNHNS and CDR2 as SASEGT. V was cut by 7 bases and J by 3 bases, with 10 bases left in between. The CDR3 spans 12 residues. In DNA, the CDR3 is TGTGCCAGCACTTCGCACGGCTACGAGCAGTACTTC. It is translated as CASTSHGYEQYF.

Details on this clonotype: A much more abundant neighbour one base away suggests this may be a read error. It is unclear where the CDR3 begins or ends on the DNA, so no DNA is shown, and the CDR3 is as TCRdb lists it. This chain links TRBV6-1 with TRBJ1-5; TRBD1, the table's D call, was not compared with the DNA. The CDR3 extends over 16 residues, inclusive of both ends. CDR1 MNHNS and CDR2 SASEGT come from the germline V gene. This CDR3 reads CASGDRAHFGNQPQHF.

This clonotype was recorded a few times. The chain has TRBV5-8 and TRBJ1-1, with D hard to call. V dropped 0 bases and J dropped 0 bases, with 9 bases sitting between them. The CDR3 covers 15 residues. Per germline, CDR1 SGHTS and CDR2 YDEGEE. As DNA, the CDR3 is TGTGCCAGCAGCTTGGGGCGGCCCTTGAACACTGAAGCTTTCTTT. Its translation: CASSLGRPLNTEAFF.

This clonotype was seen at least ten times. This chain joins TRBV6-5 and TRBJ1-5; TRBD1 is a possible D gene (6 bases). The CDR3 is 19 residues long. Trimming removed 0 bases at V and 1 base at J, with 19 bases between. Germline V lookup: CDR1 MNHEY, CDR2 SVGAGI. In DNA form, the CDR3 reads TGTGCCAGCAGTTACTCGACGGCAGGGGCAGATTACAGCAATCAGCCCCAGCATTTT. Translated: CASSYSTAGADYSNQPQHF.

This clonotype was counted at least ten times. The V and J genes are TRBV7-2 and TRBJ2-7; weak D call: TRBD2 (6 bases). Per germline, CDR1 SGHTA and CDR2 FQGNSA. The CDR3 runs to 13 residues. Trimming took 3 bases from V and 3 from J, leaving 9 bases between them. CDR3: CASSFGTDYEQYF. In DNA form, the CDR3 reads TGTGCCAGCAGCTTCGGGACTGACTACGAGCAGTACTTC.

This clonotype was seen repeatedly, ten times or more. The gene calls are TRBV3-1 and TRBJ2-7, with TRBD2 identical over 9 bases. V trimming: 3 bases; J trimming: 1 base; junction bases outside the gene matches: 4. This CDR3 spans 15 amino acids. Germline V lookup: CDR1 LGHDT, CDR2 YNNKEL (reference sequence). The CDR3 region is CASSHQTSGSYEQYF. Written as DNA, the CDR3 is TGTGCCAGCAGCCATCAGACTAGCGGTTCCTACGAGCAGTACTTC.

This chain links TRBV6-1 with TRBJ1-1; 7 nucleotides line up with TRBD1. After removal of 6 bases from V and 8 bases from J, the junction contained 12 bases not matched to a gene. The germline CDR1 and CDR2 sequences are MNHNS and SASEGT. CDR3 length: 14 residues. The CDR3 region has the DNA TGTGCCAGCAGCCGCCGGGACAGCGGACTCGAAGCTTTCTTT. Protein product: CASSRRDSGLEAFF.

The sample holds many counts of this clonotype. The genes are TRBV12-3 or TRBV12-4 and TRBJ1-6, with D hard to call. This CDR3 contains 14 residues. Between the trimmed V and J ends, which lost 5 bases and 6 bases, there was a span of 11 bases. CDR3 nucleotide sequence: TGTGCCAGCAGTCCGCGATGGAGTAATTCACCCCTCCACTTT. Translated: CASSPRWSNSPLHF.

This clonotype has just a few counts. The chain uses TRBV5-1 and TRBJ2-7; TRBD1 or TRBD2 may be the D gene (5 bases each). V was trimmed by 4 bases and J by 3 bases, leaving 8 bases between them. There are 12 residues in the CDR3. Germline CDR1 reads SGHRS; CDR2 reads YFSETQ. CDR3 region: CASSGTYYEQYF. For the CDR3, the DNA is TGCGCCAGCAGCGGGACCTACTACGAGCAGTACTTC. Together with reference TRBV5-1 and TRBJ2-7, the CDR3 gives the full variable domain: KAGVTQTPRYLIKTRGQQVTLSCSPISGHRSVSWYQQTPGQGLQFLFEYFSETQRNKGNFPGRFSGRQFSNSRSEMNVSTLELGDSALYLCASSGTYYEQYFGPGTRLTVT.

This clonotype showed up just a few times. The chain is built from TRBV5-1 and TRBJ2-7; 7 nucleotides match TRBD2. Germline CDR1 is SGHRS and CDR2 is YFSETQ. The CDR3 is 13 residues long. J was trimmed by 5 bases and V by 2 bases; bases with no gene match: 4. This CDR3 is CASSFGGLNEQYF. CDR3 DNA: TGCGCCAGCAGCTTCGGGGGACTAAACGAGCAGTACTTC.

In its sample, this clonotype was seen many times. The chain employs TRBV28 and TRBJ1-2, with D possibly TRBD1 on 6 matching bases. CDR1 MDHEN and CDR2 SYDVKM come from the germline V gene. V shed 3 bases and J shed 4 bases, with 15 bases lying between them. This CDR3 has 15 amino acids. The CDR3 is CASSFGQNIIYGYTF. Written as DNA, the CDR3 is TGTGCCAGCAGTTTTGGACAGAATATCATCTATGGCTACACCTTC.

This clonotype occurred many times. The chain has TRBV11-2 and TRBJ1-2; weak D call: TRBD1 (6 bases). CDR1 and CDR2 (germline): SGHAT, FQNNGV. Trimming shortened V by 0 bases and J by 6 bases, and 14 bases separated the two germline ends. The CDR3 length is 15 residues. The CDR3 DNA follows: TGTGCCAGCAGCTTAGATTACAGGGTAGTCGATGGCTACACCTTC. Its translation: CASSLDYRVVDGYTF.

This clonotype was picked up many times. The chain couples TRBV6-1 to TRBJ1-5, with D unresolved. V gave up 4 bases and J gave up 8 bases, with 12 bases separating them. This CDR3 contains 13 residues. Germline assignment: CDR1 MNHNS and CDR2 SASEGT. In nucleotides, the CDR3 is TGTGCCAGCAGTGGAAGTTTGGTAGAGCCCCAGCATTTT. As protein: CASSGSLVEPQHF.

In its sample, this clonotype was seen a few times. This sequence joins TRBV20-1 and TRBJ1-5; D may be TRBD1 (6 bases). This CDR3 has 13 residues. V was shortened by 6 bases and J by 1 base, with 10 bases between the two germline ends. Looked up from germline, CDR1 is DFQATT and CDR2 is SNEGSKA (reference sequence). Here the CDR3 DNA reads TGCAGTGCGACGACAGGAAGCAATCAGCCCCAGCATTTT. It specifies CSATTGSNQPQHF.

Only a few counts were recorded for this clonotype. Just one base apart from a much larger clone, this may be a read error. The chain recombines TRBV2 with TRBJ1-2; unclear D gene. In germline, CDR1 is SNHLY, CDR2 FYNNEI. Trimming removed 2 bases at V and 4 bases at J, with 11 bases between. The CDR3 is 14 residues long. The CDR3 DNA is TGTGCCAGCAGTGAAAGACGGACGAGCTATGGCTACACCTTC. This encodes CASSERRTSYGYTF. Drawing the rest from reference TRBV2 and TRBJ1-2, the complete variable domain is EPEVTQTPSHQVTQMGQEVILRCVPISNHLYFYWYRQILGQKVEFLVSFYNNEISEKSEIFDDQFSVERPDGSNFTLKIRSTKLEDSAMYFCASSERRTSYGYTFGSGTRLTVV.

The V call is TRBV5-1, the J call TRBJ2-5; D remains unclear. The ends were cut back, 0 bases at V and 4 bases at J, with 13 bases in the middle. Germline values: CDR1 SGHRS, CDR2 YFSETQ. The CDR3 contains 15 residues. CDR3 loop: CASSLAASVTETQYF. CDR3 coding DNA: TGCGCCAGCAGCTTGGCCGCTTCAGTGACAGAGACCCAGTACTTC.

This clonotype was counted ten times or more. The CDR3 loop is CASSRLSGAYEQYF. CDR3 coding DNA: TGTGCCAGCAGCCGGCTCTCGGGGGCCTACGAGCAGTACTTC. This chain joins TRBV28 and TRBJ2-7; weak D call: TRBD2 (6 bases). With 6 bases removed from V and 2 bases from J, the gap between germline ends came to 14 bases. This CDR3 has 14 residues. Germline CDR1 is MDHEN and CDR2 is SYDVKM.

Worth noting for this clonotype: A read error may be the cause here, since a much bigger clone is one base away. J is TRBJ2-1 and V is TRBV29-1, with a weak D call TRBD2 (5 bases). There are 14 residues in the CDR3. The germline V gene encodes CDR1 SQVTM and CDR2 ANQGSEA. V was trimmed by 5 bases and J by 13 bases, leaving 24 bases between them. Written as DNA, the CDR3 is TGCAGCGTTCCCTCCGGTCAGATTTGGGAGACCCAGTTCTTC. This encodes CSVPSGQIWETQFF.

This clonotype occurred a few times. With a much larger clone just one base away, this may be a read error. The genes are TRBV2 and TRBJ2-5, with D tentatively TRBD2 (6 bases). Germline CDR1 is SNHLY and CDR2 is FYNNEI. V lost 7 bases to trimming and J lost 9 bases, with 12 bases between them. The CDR3 runs 11 residues. The CDR3 is CASTDSGAQYF. The DNA for the CDR3 is TGTGCCAGCACAGACTCGGGGGCCCAGTACTTC.

This clonotype was detected many times. The chain is built from TRBV2 and TRBJ1-2; D not certain. The CDR3 is 12 residues long. The germline CDR1 and CDR2 sequences are SNHLY and FYNNEI. V lost 7 bases to trimming and J lost 7 bases, with 13 bases between them. CDR3 in DNA: TGTGCCAGCAAGGAGTCTTCGGGTGGCTACACCTTC. This translates into CASKESSGGYTF.

This clonotype was seen a handful of times. This chain uses TRBV3-1 with TRBJ2-7; the D gene is possibly TRBD2 (6 bases). V was clipped by 1 base and J by 3 bases, with 13 bases between them. This CDR3 comprises 15 residues. The germline V gene encodes CDR1 LGHDT and CDR2 YNNKEL (reference sequence). The CDR3 loop is CASSQAPGAGYEQYF. CDR3 nucleotides: TGTGCCAGCAGCCAAGCCCCGGGAGCCGGCTACGAGCAGTACTTC.

This clonotype was observed a handful of times. The gene calls are TRBV7-9 and TRBJ1-5, with TRBD1 matching over 8 bases. Trimming cost V 5 bases and J 5 bases; bases outside gene matches: 5. CDR1 is SEHNR, CDR2 FQNEAQ, per germline (reference sequence). This CDR3 has 14 residues. DNA of the CDR3: TGTGCCAGCAGCGAGACAGGGGAACATCAGCCCCAGCATTTT. It translates to CASSETGEHQPQHF.

This clonotype was observed at least ten times. The J gene is TRBJ1-1, the V gene TRBV12-3 or TRBV12-4, with TRBD1 matching 10 bases. V gave up 5 bases and J gave up 6 bases; unmatched junction bases: 12. This CDR3 has 16 residues. The CDR3 here is CASSMGRDRGIAEAFF. DNA of the CDR3: TGTGCCAGCAGTATGGGCCGGGACAGGGGTATCGCTGAAGCTTTCTTT.

This clonotype has only a few counts. This chain connects TRBV10-3 to TRBJ1-1; 8 bases are shared with TRBD1. Trimming cost V 2 bases and J 0 bases; bases outside gene matches: 2. The CDR3 runs to 15 residues. Germline lookup yields CDR1 ENHRY and CDR2 SYGVKD. CDR3: CAISETDRVNTEAFF. For the CDR3, the DNA is TGTGCCATCAGTGAGACGGACAGGGTGAACACTGAAGCTTTCTTT.

This clonotype was observed many times. V gene TRBV25-1 combines with J gene TRBJ1-2; D not certain. V was cut by 3 bases and J by 4 bases, with 9 bases left in between. The CDR3 is 13 amino acids. CDR1 and CDR2 from the germline V gene are MGHDK and SYGVNS. The CDR3 nucleotides are TGTGCCAGCAGTGATGGACCCGGCTATGGCTACACCTTC. This translates into CASSDGPGYGYTF.

V is TRBV18 and J is TRBJ2-1; 9 positions agree with TRBD1. The CDR3 sequence is 16 residues long. Germline V gene lookup returns CDR1 KGHSH and CDR2 LQKENI. J lost 0 bases, V lost 6 bases, and 6 bases had no gene match. The CDR3: CASSLKGQGSYNEQFF. In nucleotides, the CDR3 is TGTGCCAGCTCTCTTAAGGGACAGGGCTCCTACAATGAGCAGTTCTTC.

This clonotype was observed at least ten times. The chain has TRBV2 and TRBJ2-5; TRBD2 matches 8 bases. Germline CDR1 is SNHLY and CDR2 is FYNNEI. J lost 4 bases, V lost 7 bases, and 11 bases had no gene match. The CDR3 covers 15 residues. The CDR3 nucleotides are TGTGCCAGCAACCCTCGCGGGGGGCGAGCAGAGACCCAGTACTTC. This codes for CASNPRGGRAETQYF.

This clonotype was counted many times. The rearrangement joins TRBV15 to TRBJ1-1; tentatively, D is TRBD1 (6 bases). The CDR3 extends over 14 amino acids. Deletions cut 2 bases from V and 0 bases from J, with 7 bases between. Germline assignment: CDR1 LNHNV and CDR2 YYDKDF (reference sequence). The DNA for the CDR3 is TGTGCCACCAGCAGACAGGGGTTGAACACTGAAGCTTTCTTT. Protein product: CATSRQGLNTEAFF.